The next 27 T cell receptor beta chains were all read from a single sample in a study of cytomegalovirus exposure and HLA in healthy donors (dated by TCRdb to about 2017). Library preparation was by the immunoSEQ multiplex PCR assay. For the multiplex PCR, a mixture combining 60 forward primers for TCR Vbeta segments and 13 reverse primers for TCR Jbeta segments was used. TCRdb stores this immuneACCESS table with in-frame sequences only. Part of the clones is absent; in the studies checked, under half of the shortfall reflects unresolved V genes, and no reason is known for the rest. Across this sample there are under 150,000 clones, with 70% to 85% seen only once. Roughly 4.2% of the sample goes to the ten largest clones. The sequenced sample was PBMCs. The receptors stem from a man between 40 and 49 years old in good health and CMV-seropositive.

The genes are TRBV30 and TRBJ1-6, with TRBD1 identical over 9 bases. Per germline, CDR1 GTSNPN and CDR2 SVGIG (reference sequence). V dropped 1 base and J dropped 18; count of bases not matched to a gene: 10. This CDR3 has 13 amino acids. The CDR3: CAWSAGTGSWPHF. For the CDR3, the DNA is TGTGCCTGGAGTGCCGGGACAGGGAGCTGGCCCCACTTT.

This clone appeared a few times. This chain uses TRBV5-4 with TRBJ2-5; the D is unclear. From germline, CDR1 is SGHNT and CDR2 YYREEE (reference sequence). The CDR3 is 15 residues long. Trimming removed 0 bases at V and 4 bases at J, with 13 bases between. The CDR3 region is CASSLVVGRRETQYF. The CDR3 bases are TGTGCCAGCAGCTTGGTCGTCGGCAGGCGAGAGACCCAGTACTTC.

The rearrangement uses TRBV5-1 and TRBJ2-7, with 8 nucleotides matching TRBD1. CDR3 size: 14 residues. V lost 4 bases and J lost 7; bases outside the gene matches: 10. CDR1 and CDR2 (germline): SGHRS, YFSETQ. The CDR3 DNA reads TGCGCCAGCAGCGCGACAGGGGCCTCTCGGGAGCAGTACTTC. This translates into CASSATGASREQYF.

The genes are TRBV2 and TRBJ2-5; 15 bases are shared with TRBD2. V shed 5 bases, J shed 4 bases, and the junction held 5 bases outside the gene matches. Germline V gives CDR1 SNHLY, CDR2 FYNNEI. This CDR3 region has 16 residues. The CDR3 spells CASSWTSGGARETQYF. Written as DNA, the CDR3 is TGTGCCAGCAGTTGGACTAGCGGGGGGGCCAGAGAGACCCAGTACTTC.

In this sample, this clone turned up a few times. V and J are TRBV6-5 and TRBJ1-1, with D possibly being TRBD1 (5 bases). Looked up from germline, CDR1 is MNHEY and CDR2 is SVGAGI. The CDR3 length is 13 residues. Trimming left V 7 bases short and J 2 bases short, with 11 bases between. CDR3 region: CASINRRNTEAFF. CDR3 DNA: TGTGCCAGCATTAACAGGAGAAACACTGAAGCTTTCTTT.

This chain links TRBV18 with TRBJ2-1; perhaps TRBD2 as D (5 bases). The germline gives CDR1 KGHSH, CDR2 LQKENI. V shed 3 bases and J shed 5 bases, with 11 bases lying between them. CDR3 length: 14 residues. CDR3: CASSPRWGDNEQFF. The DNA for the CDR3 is TGTGCCAGCTCACCGAGGTGGGGAGACAATGAGCAGTTCTTC.

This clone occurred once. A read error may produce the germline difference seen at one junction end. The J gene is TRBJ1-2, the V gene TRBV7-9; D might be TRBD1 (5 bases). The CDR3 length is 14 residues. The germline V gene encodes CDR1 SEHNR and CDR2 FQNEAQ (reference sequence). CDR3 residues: CSSSFGGGSVGYTF. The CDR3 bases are TGTTCCAGCAGCTTCGGGGGAGGGTCCGTCGGCTACACCTTC. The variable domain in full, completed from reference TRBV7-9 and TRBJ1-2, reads DTGVSQNPRHKITKRGQNVTFRCDPISEHNRLYWYRQTLGQGPEFLTYFQNEAQLEKSRLLSDRFSAERPKGSFSTLEIQRTEQGDSAMYLCSSSFGGGSVGYTFGSGTRLTVV.

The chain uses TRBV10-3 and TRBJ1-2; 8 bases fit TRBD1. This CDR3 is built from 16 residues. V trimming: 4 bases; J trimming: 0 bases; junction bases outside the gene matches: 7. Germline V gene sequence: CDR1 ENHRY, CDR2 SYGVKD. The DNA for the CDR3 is TGTGCCATCAGTGCCCACGGACAGGGAGCTAACTATGGCTACACCTTC. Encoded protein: CAISAHGQGANYGYTF.

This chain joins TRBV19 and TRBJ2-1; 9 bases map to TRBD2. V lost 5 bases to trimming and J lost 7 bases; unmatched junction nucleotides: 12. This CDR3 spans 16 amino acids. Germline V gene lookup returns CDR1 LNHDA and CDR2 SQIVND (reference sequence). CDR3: CASSALSSGGGNEQFF. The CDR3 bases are TGTGCCAGTAGTGCCCTGAGTAGCGGGGGCGGAAATGAGCAGTTCTTC. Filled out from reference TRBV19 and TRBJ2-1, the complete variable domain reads DGGITQSPKYLFRKEGQNVTLSCEQNLNHDAMYWYRQDPGQGLRLIYYSQIVNDFQKGDIAEGYSVSREKKESFPLTVTSAQKNPTAFYLCASSALSSGGGNEQFFGPGTRLTVL.

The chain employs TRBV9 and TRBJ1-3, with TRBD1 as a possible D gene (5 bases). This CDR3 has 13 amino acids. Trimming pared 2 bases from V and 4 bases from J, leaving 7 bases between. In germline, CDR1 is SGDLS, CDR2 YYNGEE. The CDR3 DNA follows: TGTGCCAGCAGCGTTCCAGGGGGAAACACCATATATTTT. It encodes CASSVPGGNTIYF.

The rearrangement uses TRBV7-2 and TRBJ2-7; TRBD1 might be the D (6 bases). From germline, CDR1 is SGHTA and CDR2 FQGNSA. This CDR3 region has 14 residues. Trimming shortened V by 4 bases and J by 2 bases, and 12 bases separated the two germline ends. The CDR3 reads CASSSTGSTYEQYF. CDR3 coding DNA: TGTGCCAGCAGCTCAACAGGGTCGACCTACGAGCAGTACTTC.

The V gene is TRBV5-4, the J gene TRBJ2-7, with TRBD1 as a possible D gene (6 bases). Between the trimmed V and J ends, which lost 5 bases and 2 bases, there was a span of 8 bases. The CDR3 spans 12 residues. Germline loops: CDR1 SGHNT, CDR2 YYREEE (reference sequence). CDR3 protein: CASRRDTYEQYF. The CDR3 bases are TGTGCCAGCAGACGGGACACCTACGAGCAGTACTTC.

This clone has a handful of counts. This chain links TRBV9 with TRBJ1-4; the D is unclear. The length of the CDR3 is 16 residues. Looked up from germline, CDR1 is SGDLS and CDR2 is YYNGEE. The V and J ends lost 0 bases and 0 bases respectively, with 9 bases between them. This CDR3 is CASSVGSTATNEKLFF. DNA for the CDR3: TGTGCCAGCAGCGTAGGGAGTACTGCAACTAATGAAAAACTGTTTTTT.

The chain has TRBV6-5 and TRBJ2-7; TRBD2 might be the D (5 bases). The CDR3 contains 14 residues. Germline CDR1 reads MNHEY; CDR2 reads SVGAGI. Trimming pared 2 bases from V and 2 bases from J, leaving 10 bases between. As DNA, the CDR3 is TGTGCCAGCAGTTACACTACGGGGACCTACGAGCAGTACTTC. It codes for CASSYTTGTYEQYF.

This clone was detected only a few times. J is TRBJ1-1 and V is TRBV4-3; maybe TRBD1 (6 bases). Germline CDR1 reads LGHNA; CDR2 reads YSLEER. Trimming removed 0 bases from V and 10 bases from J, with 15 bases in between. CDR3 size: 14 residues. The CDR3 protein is CASSQETLGRGAFF. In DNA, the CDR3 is TGCGCCAGCAGCCAAGAAACCTTGGGCAGGGGAGCTTTCTTT.

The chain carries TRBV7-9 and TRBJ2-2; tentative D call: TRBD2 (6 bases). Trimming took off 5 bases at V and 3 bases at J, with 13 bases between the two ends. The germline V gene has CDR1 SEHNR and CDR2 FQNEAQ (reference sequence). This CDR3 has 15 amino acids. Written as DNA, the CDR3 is TGTGCCAGCAGCCCGCGGGACTTCTACACCGGGGAGCTGTTTTTT. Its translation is CASSPRDFYTGELFF.

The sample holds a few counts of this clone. CDR3: CASSDSRAGEQYF. CDR3 DNA sequence: TGCGCCAGCAGTGACTCTCGGGCGGGGGAGCAGTACTTC. The rearrangement uses TRBV10-2 and TRBJ2-7, with D perhaps TRBD2 (6 bases). The V gene's germline CDR1 is WSHSY and CDR2 SAAADI. V was pared by 3 bases and J by 7 bases, with 13 bases between. The CDR3 contains 13 residues.

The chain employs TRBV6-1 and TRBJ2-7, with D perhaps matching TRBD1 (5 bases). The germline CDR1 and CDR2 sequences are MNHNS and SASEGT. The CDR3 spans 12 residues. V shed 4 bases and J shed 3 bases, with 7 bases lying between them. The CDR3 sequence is CASSVTVYEQYF. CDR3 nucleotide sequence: TGTGCCAGCAGTGTGACAGTCTACGAGCAGTACTTC.

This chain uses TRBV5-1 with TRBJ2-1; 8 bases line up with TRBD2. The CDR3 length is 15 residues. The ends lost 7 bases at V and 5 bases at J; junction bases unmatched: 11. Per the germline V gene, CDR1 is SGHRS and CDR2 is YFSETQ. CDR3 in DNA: TGCGCCAGCGCCTCGGGGGAGCGGGGGCACAATGAGCAGTTCTTC. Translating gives CASASGERGHNEQFF.

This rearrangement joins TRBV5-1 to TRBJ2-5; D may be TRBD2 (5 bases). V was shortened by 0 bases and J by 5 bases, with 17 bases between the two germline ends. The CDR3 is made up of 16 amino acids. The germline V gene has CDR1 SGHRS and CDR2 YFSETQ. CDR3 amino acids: CASSLGGEGSWETQYF. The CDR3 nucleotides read TGCGCCAGCAGCTTGGGGGGAGAAGGGTCGTGGGAGACCCAGTACTTC.

The CDR3 region is CASRRSGEQFF. The CDR3 nucleotides are TGTGCCAGCAGGCGATCAGGGGAGCAGTTCTTC. The V call is TRBV27, the J call TRBJ2-1; D is perhaps TRBD1 (5 bases). CDR1 MNHEY and CDR2 SMNVEV come from the germline V gene (reference sequence). The CDR3 extends over 11 amino acids. Trimming cost V 6 bases and J 10 bases, with 10 bases left between them.

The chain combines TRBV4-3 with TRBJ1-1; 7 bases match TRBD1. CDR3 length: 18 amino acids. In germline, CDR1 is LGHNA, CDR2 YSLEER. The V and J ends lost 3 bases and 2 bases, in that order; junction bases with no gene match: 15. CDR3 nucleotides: TGCGCCAGCAGCCAGAGTGGATGGCCAGGGGGGATAAACACTGAAGCTTTCTTT. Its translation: CASSQSGWPGGINTEAFF.

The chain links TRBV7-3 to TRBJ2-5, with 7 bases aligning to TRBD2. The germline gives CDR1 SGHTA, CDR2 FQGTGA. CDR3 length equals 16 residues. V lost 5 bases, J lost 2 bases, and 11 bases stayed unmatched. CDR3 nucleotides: TGTGCCAGCAGCCCAGGACTAGGGGAACTTCAAGAGACCCAGTACTTC. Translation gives CASSPGLGELQETQYF.

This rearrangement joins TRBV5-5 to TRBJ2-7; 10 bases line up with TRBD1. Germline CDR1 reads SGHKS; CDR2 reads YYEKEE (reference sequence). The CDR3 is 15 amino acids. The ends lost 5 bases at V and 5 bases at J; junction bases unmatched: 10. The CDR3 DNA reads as TGTGCCAGCAGTTTAACGGGACAGGGGTCAAACGAGCAGTACTTC. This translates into CASSLTGQGSNEQYF.

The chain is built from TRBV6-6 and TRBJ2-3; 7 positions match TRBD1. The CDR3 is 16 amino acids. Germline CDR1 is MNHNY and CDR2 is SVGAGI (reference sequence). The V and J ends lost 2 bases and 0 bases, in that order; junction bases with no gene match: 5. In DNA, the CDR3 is TGTGCCAGCAGTTACCGCAGGGGGTCTAGCACAGATACGCAGTATTTT. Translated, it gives CASSYRRGSSTDTQYF.

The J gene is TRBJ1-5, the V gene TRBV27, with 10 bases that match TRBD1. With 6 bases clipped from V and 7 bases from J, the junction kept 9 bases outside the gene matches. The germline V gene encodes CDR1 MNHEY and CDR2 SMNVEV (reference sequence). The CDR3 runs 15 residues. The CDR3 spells CASSPGTGARQPQHF. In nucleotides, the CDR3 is TGTGCCAGCAGCCCCGGGACAGGGGCTCGGCAGCCCCAGCATTTT.

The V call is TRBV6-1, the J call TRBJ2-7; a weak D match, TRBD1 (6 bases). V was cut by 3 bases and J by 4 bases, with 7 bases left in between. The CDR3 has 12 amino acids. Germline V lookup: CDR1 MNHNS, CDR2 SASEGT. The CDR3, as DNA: TGTGCCAGCAGTGACAGGGGATACGAGCAGTACTTC. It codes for CASSDRGYEQYF.